Listed below are T cell receptor beta chains from one sample, sequenced in a study of CD8 T cells in Susac syndrome. In TCRdb, the immunoSEQ multiplex PCR reads were re-called with MiXCR into one record per CDR3 protein. Of approximately 110,000 distinct CDR3 sequences listed, over 85% are singletons. What was sequenced was CD8+ T cells from PBMCs. These receptor sequences come from a human donor with multiple sclerosis. Each CDR3 is given with its conserved first and last residue. D genes are given only for firm matches. Clone sizes are given selectively: once, few, many, or a class where the clone is expanded.

TRBV27	.	TRBJ2-7	.	CASSPPDGKSYEQYF	TGTGCCAGCAGTCCCCCGGACGGGAAATCCTACGAGCAGTACTTC
TRBV27	.	TRBJ1-5	.	CASSSGPSLSNQPQHF	TGTGCCAGCAGTTCCGGGCCGAGTCTTAGCAATCAGCCCCAGCATTTT
TRBV28	TRBD2	TRBJ2-1	.	CASSLMRGRDNEQFF	TGTGCCAGCAGCCTCATGCGGGGGAGAGACAATGAGCAGTTCTTC
TRBV6-5	TRBD1	TRBJ2-3	.	CASSYPMGTENTDTQYF	TGTGCCAGCAGTTACCCGATGGGGACAGAGAACACAGATACGCAGTATTTT
TRBV5-6	TRBD2	TRBJ2-1	.	CASSLGTSGSSEQFF	TGTGCCAGCAGCTTGGGGACTAGCGGGAGCAGTGAGCAGTTCTTC
TRBV7-9	.	TRBJ2-3	.	CANSLLGSSTDTQYF	TGTGCCAACAGCTTACTCGGGTCTAGCACAGATACGCAGTATTTT
TRBV9	.	TRBJ1-1	.	CASSPHPGTVNTEAFF	TGTGCCAGCAGCCCACACCCCGGGACGGTAAACACTGAAGCTTTCTTT
TRBV5-6	.	TRBJ1-2	.	CASSRGEGYTF	TGTGCCAGCAGCCGGGGAGAAGGCTACACCTTC
TRBV12-3/TRBV12-4	.	TRBJ1-1	once	CASSFDITEAFF	TGTGCCAGCAGTTTTGACATCACTGAAGCTTTCTTT
TRBV12-3/TRBV12-4	TRBD2	TRBJ2-3	few	CASSLRLAGGTDTQYF	TGTGCCAGCAGTTTACGACTAGCAGGTGGTACAGATACGCAGTATTTT
TRBV6-5	.	TRBJ1-4	.	CASSRALGEKLFF	TGTGCCAGCAGTAGGGCCCTAGGGGAAAAACTGTTTTTT
TRBV9	TRBD1	TRBJ2-1	.	CASSPRDRGYNEQFF	TGTGCCAGCAGCCCCCGGGACAGGGGCTACAATGAGCAGTTCTTC
TRBV27	.	TRBJ1-6	.	CASRNRFSWSPLHF	TGTGCCAGCAGGAACAGGTTTTCTTGGTCACCCCTCCACTTT
TRBV4-1	TRBD2	TRBJ2-1	.	CASSQDPSGGAREQFF	TGCGCCAGCAGCCAAGATCCGAGCGGGGGGGCCAGAGAGCAGTTCTTC
TRBV19	.	TRBJ2-3	.	CASSIAWGRGTDTQYF	TGTGCCAGTAGTATAGCGTGGGGGAGAGGTACAGATACGCAGTATTTT
TRBV19	.	TRBJ2-7	.	CASSIETGDYEQYF	TGTGCCAGTAGTATAGAAACGGGGGACTACGAGCAGTACTTC
TRBV7-3	.	TRBJ2-2	.	CASSYRNTGELFF	TGTGCCAGCAGCTACAGGAACACCGGGGAGCTGTTTTTT
TRBV12-3/TRBV12-4	.	TRBJ2-4	.	CASSSTVRNIQYF	TGTGCCAGCAGTTCGACAGTGCGAAACATTCAGTACTTC
TRBV20-1	TRBD1	TRBJ1-1	.	CSARPGQNGRTEAFF	TGCAGTGCTAGACCGGGACAGAATGGGCGCACTGAAGCTTTCTTT
TRBV20-1	.	TRBJ2-2	.	CSARDSAGPYTGELFF	TGCAGTGCTAGAGATAGCGCGGGGCCCTACACCGGGGAGCTGTTTTTT
TRBV3-1	TRBD2	TRBJ2-5	medium-sized	CASSPGLAEETQYF	TGTGCCAGCAGCCCGGGACTAGCGGAAGAGACCCAGTACTTC
TRBV9	TRBD1	TRBJ1-3	once	CASSVAWTGAGNTIYF	TGTGCCAGCAGCGTAGCTTGGACAGGGGCTGGAAACACCATATATTTT
TRBV7-6	TRBD1	TRBJ2-6	.	CASSTRTGGSGANVLTF	TGTGCCAGCAGCACTCGGACAGGGGGCTCTGGGGCCAACGTCCTGACTTTC
TRBV10-3	.	TRBJ2-7	.	CAISEPDPAVVLYEQYF	TGTGCCATCAGTGAGCCAGACCCAGCCGTAGTGTTGTACGAGCAGTACTTC
TRBV30	TRBD2	TRBJ2-1	.	CAWASGMSSYNEQFF	TGTGCCTGGGCTAGCGGGATGAGCTCCTACAATGAGCAGTTCTTC
TRBV7-6	.	TRBJ2-2	.	CASSPGAPVTGELFF	TGTGCCAGCAGCCCGGGTGCCCCAGTCACCGGGGAGCTGTTTTTT
TRBV29-1	.	TRBJ1-2	.	CSVGPFNYGYTF	TGCAGCGTCGGTCCCTTTAACTATGGCTACACCTTC
TRBV7-2	TRBD2	TRBJ2-2	.	CASSSLAGRNTGELFF	TGTGCCAGCAGCTCCCTAGCGGGGCGAAACACCGGGGAGCTGTTTTTT
TRBV27	TRBD1	TRBJ2-7	.	CASSLLGAGGSYEQYF	TGTGCCAGCAGTTTATTAGGGGCAGGGGGCTCCTACGAGCAGTACTTC
TRBV5-1	.	TRBJ2-4	.	CASSPYAGGDKNIQYF	TGCGCCAGCAGCCCATACGCAGGGGGGGACAAAAACATTCAGTACTTC
TRBV7-2	TRBD2	TRBJ2-3	.	CASSLLAGTPDTQYF	TGTGCCAGCAGCTTACTAGCGGGGACCCCAGATACGCAGTATTTT
TRBV20-1	.	TRBJ1-3	.	CSASSSGNTIYF	TGCAGTGCTAGTAGCTCTGGAAACACCATATATTTT
TRBV20-1	TRBD1	TRBJ2-3	.	CSARGQASTDTQYF	TGCAGTGCCCGGGGACAGGCTAGCACAGATACGCAGTATTTT
TRBV7-9	.	TRBJ2-7	.	CASSLEARQDYEQYF	TGTGCCAGCAGCTTAGAGGCCAGACAAGACTACGAGCAGTACTTC
TRBV27	.	TRBJ1-1	.	CASSWSPGRMNTEAFF	TGTGCCAGCAGTTGGTCCCCGGGACGGATGAACACTGAAGCTTTCTTT
TRBV4-1	.	TRBJ2-7	.	CASSQDSGSGRYEQYF	TGCGCCAGCAGCCAAGATAGTGGGTCAGGGAGGTACGAGCAGTACTTC
TRBV28	.	TRBJ1-1	.	CASSPPRGANTEAFF	TGTGCCAGCAGTCCCCCCCGGGGGGCGAACACTGAAGCTTTCTTT
TRBV7-7	.	TRBJ2-2	.	CAIRRGAGELFF	TGTGCTATACGGAGAGGGGCCGGGGAGCTGTTTTTT
TRBV3-1	TRBD1	TRBJ2-2	.	CASSHRTGKLGNTGELFF	TGTGCCAGCAGCCATCGGACAGGGAAACTAGGTAACACCGGGGAGCTGTTTTTT
TRBV21-1	.	TRBJ2-1	.	CASRRDRGRNEQFF	TGTGCCAGCAGGAGGGACAGGGGAAGGAATGAGCAGTTCTTC
TRBV28	TRBD1	TRBJ1-5	.	CASSYPTGFTNQPQHF	TGTGCCAGCAGTTACCCGACAGGGTTTACCAATCAGCCCCAGCATTTT
TRBV3-1	.	TRBJ2-3	.	CASSQVVGTDTQYF	TGTGCCAGCAGCCAAGTGGTCGGCACAGATACGCAGTATTTT
TRBV5-5	.	TRBJ2-7	.	CASSLWDGPYEQYF	TGTGCCAGCAGCTTGTGGGACGGCCCATACGAGCAGTACTTC
TRBV5-1	.	TRBJ2-7	.	CASSLEGRSLYEQYF	TGCGCCAGCAGCTTGGAGGGCCGGTCCCTGTACGAGCAGTACTTC